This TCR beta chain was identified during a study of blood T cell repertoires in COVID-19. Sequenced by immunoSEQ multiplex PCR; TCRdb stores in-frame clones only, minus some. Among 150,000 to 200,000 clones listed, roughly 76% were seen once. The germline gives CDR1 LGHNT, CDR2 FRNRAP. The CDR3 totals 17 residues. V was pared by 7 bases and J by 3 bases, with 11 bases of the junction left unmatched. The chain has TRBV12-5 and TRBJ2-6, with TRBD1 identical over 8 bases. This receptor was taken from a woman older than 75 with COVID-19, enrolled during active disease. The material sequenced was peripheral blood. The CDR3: CASAPGQALFGANVLTF. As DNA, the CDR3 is TGTGCTAGTGCCCCGGGACAGGCTCTCTTTGGGGCCAACGTCCTGACTTTC.